This T cell receptor (beta chain) derives from a study of cytomegalovirus exposure and HLA in healthy donors. Across the whole study: An early release of data contained approximately 80 million unique TCRs, which came from HLA-typed donors. When just under 400 donors were genotyped, approximately 81% of them were found to fall in the Caucasian-associated ancestry cluster.

The PCR contained 60 Vbeta and 13 Jbeta primers. Here immunoSEQ multiplex PCR was the method, and the copy in TCRdb shows in-frame clones only, minus some. This sample carries 150,000 to 170,000 clones, about four fifths of them seen once, and the ten largest clones take approximately 2.8%. On this clone: Its antigen is undetermined.

Germline-derived CDR1 and CDR2 are MGHRA and YSYEKL. With V trimmed by 0 bases and J by 5 bases, 15 bases remained unmatched. The CDR3 is 18 residues long. Study-wide results and caveats: With later analysis, a missense DCLRE1C variant became linked to TCR beta V- and J-gene trimming. The presence/absence work took it that sequencing depth was about the same across donors.

This clonotype was obtained from a young man in good health and CMV-seronegative. This chain links TRBV4-1 with TRBJ1-2; 7 positions match TRBD1. Sequencing was carried out using PBMCs. CDR3 in DNA: TGCGCCAGCAGCCAAGATGCTACAGGGGCGATTTTGTCGTATGGCTACACCTTC. Its translation is CASSQDATGAILSYGYTF.